Each of the 5 T cell receptor beta chains below was sequenced from the same sample in a study of regulatory T cells in long-lasting Graves disease. The time point: persistent/refractory GD, antithyroid drugs over 5 years with positive TRAb. PBMCs were the source of the RNA used for TCR sequencing. Investigators prepared the TCR beta libraries by applying iRepertoire HTBI primers and Arm-PCR of CDR3 regions. TCRdb fed the multiplex PCR reads into MiXCR, producing one record per CDR3 protein. The table includes approximately 400,000 distinct CDR3 sequences, roughly 24% detected once. The starting material was peripheral blood mononuclear cells (PBMCs), obtained when the disease was refractory, from a patient treated with antithyroid drugs. The receptors were sampled from a woman aged 40 to 50 with Graves disease.

This clonotype was picked up a small number of times. The gene calls are TRBV3-1 and TRBJ2-7; D perhaps matches TRBD2 (6 bases). Trimming stripped 0 bases from V and 6 bases from J, with 12 bases between. Germline CDR1 reads LGHDT; CDR2 reads YNNKEL (reference sequence). The CDR3 length is 14 residues. The DNA of the CDR3 is TGTGCCAGCAGCCAAGAGGGAGGATCCGCCGAGCAGTACTTC. Encoded protein: CASSQEGGSAEQYF.

This clonotype was counted a few times. This CDR3 reads CASRTSGDPTGELFF. The CDR3 nucleotides are TGCGCCAGCAGGACTAGCGGGGACCCCACCGGGGAGCTGTTTTTT. The chain recombines TRBV5-1 with TRBJ2-2; TRBD2 matches at 11 bases. Germline loops: CDR1 SGHRS, CDR2 YFSETQ. The CDR3 has 15 residues. The J segment lost 4 bases and the V segment lost 5 bases, leaving 4 bases of the junction unmatched.

V and J are TRBV12-3 or TRBV12-4 and TRBJ2-4; unclear D gene. The CDR3 contains 16 residues. The V end lost 1 base, the J end lost 2 bases, and 12 bases lay between the germline ends. For the CDR3, the DNA is TGTGCCAGCAGTTTAGAGGCCGGGCGTCCCAAAAACATTCAGTACTTC. This codes for CASSLEAGRPKNIQYF.

This rearrangement joins TRBV12-3 or TRBV12-4 to TRBJ2-5; D call uncertain. The V end lost 2 bases, the J end lost 5 bases, and 9 bases lay between the germline ends. CDR3 length: 13 amino acids. CDR3 nucleotides: TGTGCCAGCAGTTTAAGAGCACTTGAGACCCAGTACTTC. Its protein product is CASSLRALETQYF.

This clonotype was counted many times. The V and J genes are TRBV28 and TRBJ1-5, with 10 positions matching TRBD1. With 7 bases clipped from V and 4 bases from J, the junction kept 7 bases outside the gene matches. The CDR3 totals 15 residues. In germline, CDR1 is MDHEN, CDR2 SYDVKM. The CDR3 spells CASKFGTGANQPQHF. In DNA, the CDR3 is TGTGCCAGCAAATTCGGGACAGGGGCAAATCAGCCCCAGCATTTT.